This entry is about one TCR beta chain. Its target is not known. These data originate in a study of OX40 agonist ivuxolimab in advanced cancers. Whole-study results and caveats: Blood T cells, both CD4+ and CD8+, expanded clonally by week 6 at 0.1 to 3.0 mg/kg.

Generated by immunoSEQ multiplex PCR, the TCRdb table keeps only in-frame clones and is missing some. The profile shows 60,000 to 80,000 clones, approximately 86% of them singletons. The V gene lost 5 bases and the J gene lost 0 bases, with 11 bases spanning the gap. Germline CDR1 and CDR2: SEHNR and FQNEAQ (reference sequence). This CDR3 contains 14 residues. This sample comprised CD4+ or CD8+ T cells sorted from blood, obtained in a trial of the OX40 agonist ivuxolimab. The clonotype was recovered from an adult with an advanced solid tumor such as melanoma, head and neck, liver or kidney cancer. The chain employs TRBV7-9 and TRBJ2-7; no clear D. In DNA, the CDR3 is TGTGCCAGCAGCCCCAACGCCCGCTCCTACGAGCAGTACTTC. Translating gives CASSPNARSYEQYF.